This T cell receptor beta chain was recorded in a study of T cells in Graves' hyperthyroidism and ophthalmopathy. About the research overall: Peripheral blood was drawn at first diagnosis, prior to all treatment. Overall study results and limits: Appearing also in blood were most of the thyroid clonotypes expanded above 0.001. In simple terms, a model built on 13 V-J features told ophthalmopathy apart from stable hyperthyroidism.

Patients with uncontrolled infections, other autoimmune diseases, pregnancy or lactation were excluded. Amplification of TCR beta CDR3 regions used RNA as the template. The primer set for the first-round RT-PCR of the TCR CDR3 was HTBI. A single record per CDR3 protein comes from TCRdb applying MiXCR to the multiplex PCR reads. The data hold about 550,000 distinct CDR3 sequences, with about a fifth observed a single time. The CDR3 consists of 15 residues. V lost 2 bases, J lost 4 bases, and 15 bases lay in between. This clonotype was seen repeatedly, ten times or more. Its antigen is currently unknown.

The chain has TRBV12-3 or TRBV12-4 and TRBJ2-7, with D possibly being TRBD2 (5 bases). Sequencing was done on a sample of blood. This clonotype was obtained from a man younger than 35 with Graves' hyperthyroidism. In nucleotides, the CDR3 is TGTGCCAGCAGTTTACAGTCGCCGGGGTTGTACGAGCAGTACTTC. This sequence encodes CASSLQSPGLYEQYF.